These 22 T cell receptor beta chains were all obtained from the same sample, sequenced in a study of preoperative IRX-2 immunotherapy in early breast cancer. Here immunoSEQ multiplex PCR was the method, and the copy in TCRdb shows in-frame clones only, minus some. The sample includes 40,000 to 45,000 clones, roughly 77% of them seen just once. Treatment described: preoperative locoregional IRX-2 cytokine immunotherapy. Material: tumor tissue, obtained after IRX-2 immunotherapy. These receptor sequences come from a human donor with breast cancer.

CDR3 sequence (DNA): TGTGCCTGGAGTGTACCCTACCGGGGGGCAACTGGGGCCAACGTCCTGACTTTC. This gives the protein CAWSVPYRGATGANVLTF. The genes are TRBV30 and TRBJ2-6, with D tentatively TRBD2 (7 bases). The CDR3 covers 18 residues. Trimming removed 0 bases from V and 2 bases from J, with 17 bases in between. CDR1 is GTSNPN, CDR2 SVGIG, per germline (reference sequence). The variable domain in full, completed from reference TRBV30 and TRBJ2-6, reads SQTIHQWPATLVQPVGSPLSLECTVEGTSNPNLYWYRQAAGRGLQLLFYSVGIGQISSEVPQNLSASRPQDRQFILSSKKLLLSDSGFYLCAWSVPYRGATGANVLTFGAGSRLTVL.

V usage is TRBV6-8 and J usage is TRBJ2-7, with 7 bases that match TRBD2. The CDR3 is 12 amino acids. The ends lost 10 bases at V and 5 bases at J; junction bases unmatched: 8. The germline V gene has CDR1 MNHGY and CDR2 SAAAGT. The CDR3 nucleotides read TGTGCCATCGGAGCGGGGTTCGACGAGCAGTACTTC. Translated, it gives CAIGAGFDEQYF.

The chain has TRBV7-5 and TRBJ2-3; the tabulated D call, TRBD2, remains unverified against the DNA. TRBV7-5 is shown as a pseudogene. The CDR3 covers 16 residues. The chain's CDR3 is CASSGTSGGATDTQYF. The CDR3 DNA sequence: TGTGCCAGCAGCGGAACTAGCGGGGGGGCAACAGATACGCAGTATTTT.

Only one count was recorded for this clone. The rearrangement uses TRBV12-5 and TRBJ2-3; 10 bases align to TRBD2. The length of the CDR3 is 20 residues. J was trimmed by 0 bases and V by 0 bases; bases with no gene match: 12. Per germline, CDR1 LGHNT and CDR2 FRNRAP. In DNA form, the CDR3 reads TGTGCTAGTGGTTTGGTACCAGTCCCGCGACTAGCGGGTAGCACAGATACGCAGTATTTT. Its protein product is CASGLVPVPRLAGSTDTQYF.

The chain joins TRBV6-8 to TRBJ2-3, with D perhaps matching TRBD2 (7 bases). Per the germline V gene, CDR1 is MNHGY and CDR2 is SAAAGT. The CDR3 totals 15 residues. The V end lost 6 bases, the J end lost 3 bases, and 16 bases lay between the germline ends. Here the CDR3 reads CASSLGGGPTDTQYF. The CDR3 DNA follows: TGTGCCAGCAGCCTAGGGGGGGGCCCAACAGATACGCAGTATTTT.

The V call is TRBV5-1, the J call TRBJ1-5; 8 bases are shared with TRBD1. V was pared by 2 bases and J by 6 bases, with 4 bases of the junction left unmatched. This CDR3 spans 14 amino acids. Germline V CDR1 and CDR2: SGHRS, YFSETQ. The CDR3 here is CASSLTGGPQPQHF. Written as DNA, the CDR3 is TGCGCCAGCAGCTTAACAGGGGGGCCTCAGCCCCAGCATTTT. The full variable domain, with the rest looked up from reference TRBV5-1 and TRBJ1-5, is KAGVTQTPRYLIKTRGQQVTLSCSPISGHRSVSWYQQTPGQGLQFLFEYFSETQRNKGNFPGRFSGRQFSNSRSEMNVSTLELGDSALYLCASSLTGGPQPQHFGDGTRLSIL.

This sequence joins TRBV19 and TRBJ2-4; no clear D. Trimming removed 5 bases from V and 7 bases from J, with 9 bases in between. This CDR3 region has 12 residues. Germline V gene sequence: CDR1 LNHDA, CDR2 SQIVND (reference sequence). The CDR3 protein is CASSWAENIQYF. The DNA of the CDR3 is TGTGCCAGTAGTTGGGCGGAGAACATTCAGTACTTC.

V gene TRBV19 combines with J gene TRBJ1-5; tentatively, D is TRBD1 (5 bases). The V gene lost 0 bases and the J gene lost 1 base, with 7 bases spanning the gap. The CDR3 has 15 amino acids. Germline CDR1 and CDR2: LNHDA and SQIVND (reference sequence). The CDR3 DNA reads TGTGCCAGTAGTATAGACAGGGCGAGCAATCAGCCCCAGCATTTT. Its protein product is CASSIDRASNQPQHF.

CDR3 loop: CAAYLGYTDTQYF. CDR3 sequence (DNA): TGTGCCGCCTACTTGGGGTATACAGATACGCAGTATTTT. The rearrangement uses TRBV6-8 and TRBJ2-3, with D unresolved. Per germline, CDR1 MNHGY and CDR2 SAAAGT. This CDR3 comprises 13 residues. The V and J ends lost 11 bases and 3 bases respectively, with 15 bases between them.

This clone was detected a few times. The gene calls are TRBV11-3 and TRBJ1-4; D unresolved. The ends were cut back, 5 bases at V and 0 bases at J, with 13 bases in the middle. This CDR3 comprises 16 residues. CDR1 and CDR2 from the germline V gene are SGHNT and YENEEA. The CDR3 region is CASSPSLRTTNEKLFF. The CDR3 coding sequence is TGTGCCAGCAGCCCCTCCCTGCGAACAACTAATGAAAAACTGTTTTTT.

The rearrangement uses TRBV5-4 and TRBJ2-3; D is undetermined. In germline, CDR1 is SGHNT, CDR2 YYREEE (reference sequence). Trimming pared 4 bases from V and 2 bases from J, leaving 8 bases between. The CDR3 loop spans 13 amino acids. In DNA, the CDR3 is TGTGCCAGCAGCGTGACTCCCACAGATACGCAGTATTTT. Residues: CASSVTPTDTQYF.

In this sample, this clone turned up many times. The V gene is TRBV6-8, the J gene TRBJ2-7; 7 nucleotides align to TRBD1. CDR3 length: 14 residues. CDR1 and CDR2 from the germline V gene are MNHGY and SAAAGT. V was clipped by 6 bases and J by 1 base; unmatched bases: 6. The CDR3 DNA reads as TGTGCCAGCAGGGCCCGGGACAGTTCCTACGAGCAGTACTTC. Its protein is CASRARDSSYEQYF.

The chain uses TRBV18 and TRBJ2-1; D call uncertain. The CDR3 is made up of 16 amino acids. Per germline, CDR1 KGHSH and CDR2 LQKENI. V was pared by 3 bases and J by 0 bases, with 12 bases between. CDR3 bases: TGTGCCAGCTCACCTTTTGGGCGGAGCTCCTACAATGAGCAGTTCTTC. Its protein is CASSPFGRSSYNEQFF. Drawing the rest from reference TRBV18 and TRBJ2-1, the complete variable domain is NAGVMQNPRHLVRRRGQEARLRCSPMKGHSHVYWYRQLPEEGLKFMVYLQKENIIDESGMPKERFSAEFPKEGPSILRIQQVVRGDSAAYFCASSPFGRSSYNEQFFGPGTRLTVL.

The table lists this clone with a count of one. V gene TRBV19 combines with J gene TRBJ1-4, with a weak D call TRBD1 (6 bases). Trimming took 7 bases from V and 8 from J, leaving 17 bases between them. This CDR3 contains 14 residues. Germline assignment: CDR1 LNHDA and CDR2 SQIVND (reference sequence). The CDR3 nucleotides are TGTGCCAGTACCGACCGGGACAAGGGGGAAAAACTGTTTTTT. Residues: CASTDRDKGEKLFF.

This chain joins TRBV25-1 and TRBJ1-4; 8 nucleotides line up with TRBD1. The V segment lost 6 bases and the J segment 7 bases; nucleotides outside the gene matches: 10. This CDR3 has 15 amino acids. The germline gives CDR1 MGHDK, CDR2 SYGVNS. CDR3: CASSLRTGQGEKLFF. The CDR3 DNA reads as TGTGCCAGCAGCCTGCGGACAGGGCAAGGTGAAAAACTGTTTTTT. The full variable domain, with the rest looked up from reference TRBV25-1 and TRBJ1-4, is EADIYQTPRYLVIGTGKKITLECSQTMGHDKMYWYQQDPGMELHLIHYSYGVNSTEKGDLSSESTVSRIRTEHFPLTLESARPSHTSQYLCASSLRTGQGEKLFFGSGTQLSVL.

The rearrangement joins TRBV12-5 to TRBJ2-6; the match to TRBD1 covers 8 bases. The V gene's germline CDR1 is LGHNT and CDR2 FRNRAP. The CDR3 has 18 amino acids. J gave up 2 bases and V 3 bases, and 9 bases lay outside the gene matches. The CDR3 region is CASGFDGQGSAGANVLTF. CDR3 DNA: TGTGCTAGTGGTTTCGATGGACAGGGCTCCGCTGGGGCCAACGTCCTGACTTTC.

CDR3 nucleotide sequence: TGCGCCAGCAGCGAGGGACAGGCTAATTCACCCCTCCACTTT. The encoded protein is CASSEGQANSPLHF. This chain connects TRBV5-1 to TRBJ1-6, with TRBD1 identical over 8 bases. The CDR3 loop spans 14 amino acids. With 4 bases clipped from V and 6 bases from J, the junction kept 3 bases outside the gene matches. Germline CDR1 reads SGHRS; CDR2 reads YFSETQ.

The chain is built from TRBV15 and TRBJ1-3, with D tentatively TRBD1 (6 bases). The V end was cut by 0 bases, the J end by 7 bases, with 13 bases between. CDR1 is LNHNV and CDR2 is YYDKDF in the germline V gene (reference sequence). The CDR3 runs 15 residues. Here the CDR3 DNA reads TGTGCCACCAGCAGAGAGTCCAACAGGGCTAACACCATATATTTT. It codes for CATSRESNRANTIYF.

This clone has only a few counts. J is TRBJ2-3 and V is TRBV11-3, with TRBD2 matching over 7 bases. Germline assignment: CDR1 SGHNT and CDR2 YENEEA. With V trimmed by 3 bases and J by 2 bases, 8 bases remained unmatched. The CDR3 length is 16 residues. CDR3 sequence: CASSFRLAAHTDTQYF. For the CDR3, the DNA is TGTGCCAGCAGCTTTCGCCTAGCGGCCCACACAGATACGCAGTATTTT.

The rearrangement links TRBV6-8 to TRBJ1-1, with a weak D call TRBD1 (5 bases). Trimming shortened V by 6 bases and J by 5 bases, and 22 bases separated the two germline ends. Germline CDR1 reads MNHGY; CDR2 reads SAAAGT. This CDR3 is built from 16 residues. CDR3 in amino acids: CASSPIIVGAGTEAFF. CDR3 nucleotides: TGTGCCAGCAGCCCTATTATAGTCGGGGCGGGAACTGAAGCTTTCTTT.

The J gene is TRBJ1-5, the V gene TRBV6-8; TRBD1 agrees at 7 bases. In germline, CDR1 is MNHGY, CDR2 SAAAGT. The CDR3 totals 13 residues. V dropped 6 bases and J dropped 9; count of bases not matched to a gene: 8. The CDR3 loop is CASRSTGDRPQHF. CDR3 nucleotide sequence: TGTGCCAGCAGATCAACAGGGGACAGGCCCCAGCATTTT.

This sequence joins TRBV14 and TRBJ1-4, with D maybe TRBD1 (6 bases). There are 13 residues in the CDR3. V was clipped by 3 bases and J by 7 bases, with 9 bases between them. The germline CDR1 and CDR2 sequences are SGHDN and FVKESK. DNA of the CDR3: TGTGCCAGCAGCCAGCAGGGGTCTGAAAAACTGTTTTTT. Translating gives CASSQQGSEKLFF.